This TCR beta chain was obtained from a study of PD-L1 blockade in urothelial cancer. Overall study context: Each participant's history included 0 to 3 prior chemotherapy regimens. Peripheral blood specimens exhibited a median yield of around 130,000 T cells. Study conclusions and caveats: A below-median TCR clonality in blood before treatment predicted better survival.

CDR1 SNHLY and CDR2 FYNNEI come from the germline V gene. This CDR3 spans 14 amino acids. V lost 6 bases, J lost 6 bases, and 5 bases stayed unmatched. Of note for this clone: The antigen is not known. Other DNA sequences in the same sample also yield this CDR3.

Clones were sequenced by immunoSEQ multiplex PCR, and TCRdb holds only the in-frame ones, with some missing. The data contain about 52,000 clones, 60% to 85% of them seen just once; the ten biggest clones take up 3.6%. This rearrangement joins TRBV2 to TRBJ2-7; TRBD2 matches 13 bases. This receptor was taken from an older man with urothelial cancer. Source: PBMCs, taken around atezolizumab (anti-PD-L1) treatment. The CDR3 DNA follows: TGTGCCAGCAGAACGGGGACTAGCGGGATCGAGCAGTACTTC. It is translated as CASRTGTSGIEQYF.